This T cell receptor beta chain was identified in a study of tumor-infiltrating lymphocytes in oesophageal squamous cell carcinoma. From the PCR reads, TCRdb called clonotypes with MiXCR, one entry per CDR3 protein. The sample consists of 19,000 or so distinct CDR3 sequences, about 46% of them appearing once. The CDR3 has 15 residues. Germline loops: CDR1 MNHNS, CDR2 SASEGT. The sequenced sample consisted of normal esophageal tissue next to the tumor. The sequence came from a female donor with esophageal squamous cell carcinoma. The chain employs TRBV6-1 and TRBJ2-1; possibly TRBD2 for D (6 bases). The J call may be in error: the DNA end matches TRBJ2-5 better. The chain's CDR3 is CASSNGGRRQETQYF. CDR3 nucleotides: TGTGCCAGCAGTAACGGGGGACGGAGACAAGAGACCCAGTACTTC.